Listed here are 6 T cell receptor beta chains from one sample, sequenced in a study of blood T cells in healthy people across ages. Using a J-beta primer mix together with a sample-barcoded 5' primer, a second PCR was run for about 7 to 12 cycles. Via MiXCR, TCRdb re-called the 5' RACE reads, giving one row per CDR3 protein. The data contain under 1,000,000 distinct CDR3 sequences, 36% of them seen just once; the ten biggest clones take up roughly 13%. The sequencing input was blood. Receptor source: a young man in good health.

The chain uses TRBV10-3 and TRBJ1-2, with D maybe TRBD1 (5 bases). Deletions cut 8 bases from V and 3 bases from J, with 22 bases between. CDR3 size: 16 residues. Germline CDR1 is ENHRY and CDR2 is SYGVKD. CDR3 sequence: CAIGDERDCAHYGYTF. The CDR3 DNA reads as TGTGCCATCGGGGACGAGAGGGACTGTGCCCACTATGGCTACACCTTC.

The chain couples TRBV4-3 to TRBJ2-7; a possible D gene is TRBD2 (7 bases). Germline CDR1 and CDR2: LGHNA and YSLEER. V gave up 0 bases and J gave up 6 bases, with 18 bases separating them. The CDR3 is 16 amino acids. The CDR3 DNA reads TGCGCCAGCAGCCAAGATCGAACGGGGGGCCATTGCGAGCAGTACTTC. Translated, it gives CASSQDRTGGHCEQYF.

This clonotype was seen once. The CDR3 DNA sequence: TGCAGCGTGCGCGACACCGGGACAGGGAACACTGAAGCTTTCTTT. This translates into CSVRDTGTGNTEAFF. The chain recombines TRBV29-1 with TRBJ1-1; 8 bases are a match to TRBD1. Trimming at V came to 6 bases and at J to 1 base, leaving 10 bases not matched to a gene. Germline V gene sequence: CDR1 SQVTM, CDR2 ANQGSEA. The CDR3 runs 15 residues. The full variable domain, rest sourced from reference TRBV29-1 and TRBJ1-1, is SAVISQKPSRDICQRGTSLTIQCQVDSQVTMMFWYRQQPGQSLTLIATANQGSEATYESGFVIDKFPISRPNLTFSTLTVSNMSPEDSSIYLCSVRDTGTGNTEAFFGQGTRLTVV.

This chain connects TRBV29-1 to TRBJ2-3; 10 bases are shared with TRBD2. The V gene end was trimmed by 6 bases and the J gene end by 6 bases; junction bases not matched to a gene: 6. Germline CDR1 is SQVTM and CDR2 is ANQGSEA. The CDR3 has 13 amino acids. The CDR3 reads CSVGTSAGDTQYF. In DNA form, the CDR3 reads TGCAGCGTCGGGACTAGCGCGGGGGATACGCAGTATTTT.

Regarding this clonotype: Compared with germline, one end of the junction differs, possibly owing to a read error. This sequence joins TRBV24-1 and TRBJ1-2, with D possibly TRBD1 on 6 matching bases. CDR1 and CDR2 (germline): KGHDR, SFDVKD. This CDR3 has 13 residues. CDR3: CATSEGTRYGCTF. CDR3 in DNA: TGTGCCACCAGTGAGGGGACACGGTATGGCTGCACCTTC.

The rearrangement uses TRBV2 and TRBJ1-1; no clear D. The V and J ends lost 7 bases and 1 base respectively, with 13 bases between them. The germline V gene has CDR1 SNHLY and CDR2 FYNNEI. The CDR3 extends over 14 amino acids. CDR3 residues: CASNGHRPNTEAFF. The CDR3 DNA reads TGTGCCAGCAATGGGCACAGACCGAACACTGAAGCTTTCTTT. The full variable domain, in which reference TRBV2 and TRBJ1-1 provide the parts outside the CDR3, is EPEVTQTPSHQVTQMGQEVILRCVPISNHLYFYWYRQILGQKVEFLVSFYNNEISEKSEIFDDQFSVERPDGSNFTLKIRSTKLEDSAMYFCASNGHRPNTEAFFGQGTRLTVV.